The rows below give T cell receptor beta chains drawn from one sample of a study of T cells in Graves' hyperthyroidism and ophthalmopathy. One entry per CDR3 protein, called by TCRdb with MiXCR from the multiplex PCR reads. This table holds about 360,000 distinct CDR3 sequences, about 12% found once. Sequenced sample: blood. These receptors originate from a woman younger than 35 with Graves' hyperthyroidism. Both conserved end residues are part of each CDR3. The D gene is left open where the match is weak. Only some rows state a clone size, as once, few, many or a class for expanded clones.

clone_size	j_call	v_call	d_call	cdr3_nt	cdr3_aa
many	TRBJ2-1	TRBV20-1	.	TGCAGTGCTAGAGGAGCGGAGGCGTCTGTCAATGAGCAGTTCTTC	CSARGAEASVNEQFF
many	TRBJ2-2	TRBV6-2/TRBV6-3	TRBD2	TGTGCCATCCAACCTCCGGGACTAGCGGGAGTAGTGGGCACCGGGGAGCTGTTTTTT	CAIQPPGLAGVVGTGELFF
many	TRBJ1-1	TRBV19	.	TGTGCCAGTAGTATATGGACAGACACTGAAGCTTTCTTT	CASSIWTDTEAFF
many	TRBJ1-1	TRBV4-1	.	TGCGCCAGCAGGCCCCTTTCGACAGGCGTAACTGAAGCTTTCTTT	CASRPLSTGVTEAFF
.	TRBJ1-1	TRBV5-6	TRBD1	TGTGCCAGCAGCCCGACCACAGGGGACGACACTGAAGCTTTCTTT	CASSPTTGDDTEAFF
few	TRBJ1-6	TRBV13	.	TGTGCCAGCAGCTTACAGAGGGGCTATAATTCACCCCTCCACTTT	CASSLQRGYNSPLHF
.	TRBJ2-3	TRBV24-1	.	TGTGCCACCAGTGCCTACATAGCTAGCACAGATACGCGGTATTTT	CATSAYIASTDTRYF
many	TRBJ2-2	TRBV28	TRBD1	TGTGCCAGCGGGGACAGCGTCCTCGGGGAGCTGTTTTTT	CASGDSVLGELFF
many	TRBJ2-3	TRBV20-1	TRBD2	TGCAGTGCTACTCGGACTAGCGGGGGCCCGACCTCGGGGAGAGATACGCAGTATTTT	CSATRTSGGPTSGRDTQYF
many	TRBJ1-1	TRBV11-2	.	TGTGCCAGCAGCTGGTGGGGAATCTTGCTTGGGGGAATGAACACTGAAGCTTTCTTT	CASSWWGILLGGMNTEAFF
.	TRBJ2-1	TRBV5-1	TRBD2	TGCGCCAGCAAAAATTTGAGTATAGCGGGAGAGGTTTTCTTC	CASKNLSIAGEVFF
many	TRBJ2-7	TRBV27	.	TGTGCCAGCAGTTTCTCGGGCAGATACGAGCAGTACTTC	CASSFSGRYEQYF
many	TRBJ1-5	TRBV28	TRBD1	TGTGCCAGCAGCAGCGAGGGGGCGCCTGGCAATCAGCCCCAGCATTTT	CASSSEGAPGNQPQHF
many	TRBJ1-4	TRBV11-1	.	TGTGCCAGCAGCTTAACCTCAGGTTCAACTAATGAAAAACTGTTTTTT	CASSLTSGSTNEKLFF
few	TRBJ2-7	TRBV19	.	TGTGCCAGTAGTATGGAAAGCGTCGTCTACGAGCAGTACTTC	CASSMESVVYEQYF
many	TRBJ1-1	TRBV5-5	.	TGTGCCAGCAGCTTGGCCGCGTACAGGGCGGGGACTGAAGCTTTCTTT	CASSLAAYRAGTEAFF
few	TRBJ2-5	TRBV15	TRBD2	TGTGCCACCAGCGGGGGACTAGCGGGAGGAGAGACCCAGTACTTC	CATSGGLAGGETQYF
few	TRBJ2-1	TRBV3-2	.	TGTGCCAGGATCCCTGGGGAGTACCAAGAGACCCAGTTCTTC	CARIPGEYQETQFF
many	TRBJ2-7	TRBV5-1	TRBD1	TGCGCCAGCAGCTCGACAGGGGAACCCTACGAGCAGTACTTC	CASSSTGEPYEQYF
many	TRBJ2-7	TRBV7-3	.	TGTGCCAGCTCTCGAGCGGGTGGCGAGCAGTACTTC	CASSRAGGEQYF
many	TRBJ2-1	TRBV14	.	TGTGCCAGCAGCCAAGATTTATCCTACAATGAGCAGTTCTTC	CASSQDLSYNEQFF
many	TRBJ1-1	TRBV2	.	TGTGCCAGCAGTGATTTTGCGGCGCCTTTCTTT	CASSDFAAPFF
many	TRBJ1-5	TRBV20-1	TRBD1	TGCAGTGCCAAGGGGGCCCGGGGGAACAATCAGCCCCAGCATTTT	CSAKGARGNNQPQHF